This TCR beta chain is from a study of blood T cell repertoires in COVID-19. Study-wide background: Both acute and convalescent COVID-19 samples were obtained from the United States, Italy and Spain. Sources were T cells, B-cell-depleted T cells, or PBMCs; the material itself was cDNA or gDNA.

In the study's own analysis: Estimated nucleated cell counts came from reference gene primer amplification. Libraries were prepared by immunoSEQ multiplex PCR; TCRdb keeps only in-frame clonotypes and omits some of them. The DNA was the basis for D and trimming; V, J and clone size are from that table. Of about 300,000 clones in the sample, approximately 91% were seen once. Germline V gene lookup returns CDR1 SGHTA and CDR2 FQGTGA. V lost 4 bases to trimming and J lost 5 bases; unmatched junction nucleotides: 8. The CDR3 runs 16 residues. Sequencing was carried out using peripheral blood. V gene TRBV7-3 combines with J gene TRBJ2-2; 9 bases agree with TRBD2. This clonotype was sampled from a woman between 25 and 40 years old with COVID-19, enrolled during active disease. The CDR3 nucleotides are TGTGCCAGCAGCTCCTCTAGCGGGGTGGTTACCGGGGAGCTGTTTTTT. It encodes CASSSSSGVVTGELFF.